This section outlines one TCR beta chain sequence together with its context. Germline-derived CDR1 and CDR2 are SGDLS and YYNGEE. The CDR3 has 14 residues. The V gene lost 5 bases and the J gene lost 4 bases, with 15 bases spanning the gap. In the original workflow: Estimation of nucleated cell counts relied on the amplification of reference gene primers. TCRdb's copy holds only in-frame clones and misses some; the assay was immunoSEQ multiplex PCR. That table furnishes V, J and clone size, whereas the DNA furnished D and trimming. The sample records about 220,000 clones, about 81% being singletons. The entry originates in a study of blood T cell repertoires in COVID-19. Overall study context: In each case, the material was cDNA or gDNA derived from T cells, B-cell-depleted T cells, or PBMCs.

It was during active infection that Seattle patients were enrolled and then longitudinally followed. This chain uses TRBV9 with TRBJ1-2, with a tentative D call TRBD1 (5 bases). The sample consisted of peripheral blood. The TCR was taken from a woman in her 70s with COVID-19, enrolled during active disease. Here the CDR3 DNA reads TGTGCCAGCAGTACGCTCGGGGGACCCTATGGCTACACCTTC. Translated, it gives CASSTLGGPYGYTF.